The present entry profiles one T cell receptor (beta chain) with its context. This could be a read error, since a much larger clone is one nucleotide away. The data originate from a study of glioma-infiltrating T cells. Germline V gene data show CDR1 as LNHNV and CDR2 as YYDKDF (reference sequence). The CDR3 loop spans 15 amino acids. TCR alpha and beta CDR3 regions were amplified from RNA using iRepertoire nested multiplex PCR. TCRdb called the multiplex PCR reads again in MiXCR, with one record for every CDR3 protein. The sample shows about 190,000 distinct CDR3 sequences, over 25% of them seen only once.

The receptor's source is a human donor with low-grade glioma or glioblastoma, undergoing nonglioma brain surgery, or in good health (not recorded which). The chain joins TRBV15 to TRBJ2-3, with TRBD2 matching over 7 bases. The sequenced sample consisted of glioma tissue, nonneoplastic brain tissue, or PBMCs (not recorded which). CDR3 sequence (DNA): TGTGCCACCAGCAGCCGCGGGGGTAGCACAGATGCGCAGTATTTT. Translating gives CATSSRGGSTDAQYF.